This T cell receptor (beta chain) was sequenced in a study of blood T cell repertoires in COVID-19 (dated by TCRdb to the early 2020s). Regarding the study in general: Collaborator samples came from the United States, Italy and Spain and covered acute and convalescent phases of COVID-19. The material from the prospective study consisted of cDNA or gDNA derived from T cells, B-cell-depleted T cells, or PBMCs. Subjects who had been exposed to COVID-19, were actively infected with it, or had recovered from it provided the deeply sampled blood TCRbeta repertoires that made up the dataset. A de-identified subject ID, COVID-19 status, age in years and sex were almost always included in the sample metadata. The repertoires were made available in a free public database intended to serve as a resource for research on the immune response to SARS-CoV-2. HLA class I and class II types, where available, came from metadata supplied by the sample provider rather than from assay-based typing. Samples were obtained from the ongoing ImmuneRACE study (first 160 participants) and from 950 to 1,500 subjects provided by 6 global collaborators. Overall study outcomes, separate from this receptor: How much clinical and demographic metadata was included differed by source and by participant, and the metadata was provided uncurated.

CDR1 SGHRS and CDR2 YFSETQ are derived from the germline V gene. From the cysteine up to the phenylalanine, the CDR3 has a length of 15 residues. This entry keeps only the CDR3 DNA: 45 bases, framed from base 1. V is cut by 0 bases and J by 9 bases, and the space between the germline ends is 18 bases. Remarks on this clone: Its antigen remains undetermined. No base quality values were provided; no much bigger clone lies one nucleotide off.

TCRbeta CDR3 regions were amplified from genomic DNA using the immunoSEQ Assay, a bias-controlled multiplex PCR. In the paper's pipeline: Within the assay, amplification of reference gene primers was used to estimate how many nucleated cells each sample contained. To quantify the absolute abundance of each unique TCRbeta CDR3 rearrangement, sequence reads were collapsed and filtered. Productive Simpson clonality was computed per sample as the square root of Simpson's diversity index over productive rearrangements. Sourced from immuneACCESS, this table was stored by TCRdb with only in-frame sequences that have V and J called. A share of the clones is absent; for the studies checked, an unresolved V gene accounts for under half, and the remainder has no known explanation. Clone size and the V and J calls come from that table; the DNA yielded D and trimming. In all, the sample holds fewer than 70,000 clones, and approximately 83% of those were seen once. The top ten hold under 1.5% of the sample.

Collaborating institutions collected whole blood in K2EDTA tubes following their own protocols. For TCRbeta analysis, collaborators shipped samples in one of three forms: frozen whole blood, isolated PBMCs, or DNA extracted from either of those sample types. Sequenced material: peripheral blood. The origin of this receptor is a woman aged 55 to 70 with acute or convalescent COVID-19. The rearranged segments are TRBV5-1 and TRBJ2-5; no confident D gene assignment can be made. The DNA reads TGCGCCAGCAGCTTGGGACAAGCTTCGATCGGCGCCCAGTACTTC. It translates to CASSLGQASIGAQYF.